A single sample is the source of the 2 T cell receptor beta chains below, sequenced in a study of T-cell memory formation after mild COVID-19 (dated by TCRdb to the early 2020s). Library preparation used 5' RACE. Sequencing instrument: Illumina NovaSeq 6000. TCRdb took the public reads, trimmed them with fastp at Q25, ran MiXCR for clone calling and kept in-frame beta chains. Each entry merges the rows of one CDR3 protein and shows their most common DNA and genes. The sample has 150,000 or so distinct CDR3 sequences on record, about 15% of them singletons. Roughly 13% of the sample is in the top ten clones. Sequenced: PBMCs or a T cell subset sorted from them (not recorded which). All receptors derive from an adult woman who had mild COVID-19 (a few samples of this study predate the infection). The sample titles of this study are shuffled in the database, so cell type and time point are left out; the donor was told from shared clones.

V is TRBV29-1 and J is TRBJ2-1; no firm D call. The germline V gene has CDR1 SQVTM and CDR2 ANQGSEA. V gave up 5 bases and J gave up 8 bases, with 10 bases separating them. The CDR3 is 11 amino acids. This CDR3 is CSVLVFDEQFF. The CDR3, as DNA: TGCAGCGTTTTAGTCTTCGATGAGCAGTTCTTC.

In this sample, this clonotype turned up a few times. The chain has TRBV2 and TRBJ1-2; a possible D gene is TRBD1 (5 bases). Germline CDR1 reads SNHLY; CDR2 reads FYNNEI. The V end lost 7 bases, the J end lost 2 bases, and 20 bases lay between the germline ends. The CDR3 spans 16 residues. The CDR3 spells CASNPGLSGANYGYTF. As DNA, the CDR3 is TGTGCCAGCAACCCGGGACTCTCTGGCGCAAACTATGGCTACACCTTC. Complete variable domain (other parts from reference TRBV2 and TRBJ1-2): EPEVTQTPSHQVTQMGQEVILRCVPISNHLYFYWYRQILGQKVEFLVSFYNNEISEKSEIFDDQFSVERPDGSNFTLKIRSTKLEDSAMYFCASNPGLSGANYGYTFGSGTRLTVV.